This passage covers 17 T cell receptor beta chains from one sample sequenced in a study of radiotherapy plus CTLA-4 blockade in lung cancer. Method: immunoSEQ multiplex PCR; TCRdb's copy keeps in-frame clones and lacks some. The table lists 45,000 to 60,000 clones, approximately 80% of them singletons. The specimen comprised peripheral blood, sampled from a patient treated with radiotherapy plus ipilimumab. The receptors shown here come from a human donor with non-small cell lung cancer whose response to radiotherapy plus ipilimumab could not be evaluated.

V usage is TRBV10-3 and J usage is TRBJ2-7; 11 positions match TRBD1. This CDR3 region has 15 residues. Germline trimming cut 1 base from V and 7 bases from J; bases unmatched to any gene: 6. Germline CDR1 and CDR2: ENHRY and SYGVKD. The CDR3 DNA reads TGTGCCATCAGTGAGTGGGGGACAGGGGGAGGAGAGCAGTACTTC. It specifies CAISEWGTGGGEQYF.

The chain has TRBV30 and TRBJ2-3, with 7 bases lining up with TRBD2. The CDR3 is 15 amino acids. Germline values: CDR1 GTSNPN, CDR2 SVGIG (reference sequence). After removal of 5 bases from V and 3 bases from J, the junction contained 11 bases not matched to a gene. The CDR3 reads CAWALGVAGTDTQYF. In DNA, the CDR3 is TGTGCCTGGGCGCTAGGGGTAGCGGGTACAGATACGCAGTATTTT.

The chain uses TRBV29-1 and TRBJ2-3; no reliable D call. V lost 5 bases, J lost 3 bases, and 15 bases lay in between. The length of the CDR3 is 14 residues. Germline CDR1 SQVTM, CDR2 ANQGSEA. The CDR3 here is CSVSPSSLTDTQYF. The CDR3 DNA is TGCAGCGTTTCCCCTTCGAGTTTAACAGATACGCAGTATTTT.

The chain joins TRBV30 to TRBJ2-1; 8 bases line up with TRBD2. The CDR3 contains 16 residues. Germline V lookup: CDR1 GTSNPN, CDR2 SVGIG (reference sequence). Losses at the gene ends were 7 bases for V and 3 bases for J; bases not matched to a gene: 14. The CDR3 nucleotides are TGTGCCTACTCCAGTGGGGTTAGCGGGGTCTACAATGAGCAGTTCTTC. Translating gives CAYSSGVSGVYNEQFF.

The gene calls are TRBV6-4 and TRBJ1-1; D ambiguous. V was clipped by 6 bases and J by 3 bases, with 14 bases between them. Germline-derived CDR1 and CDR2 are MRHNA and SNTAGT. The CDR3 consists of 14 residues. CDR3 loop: CASSAGVGDTEAFF. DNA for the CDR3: TGTGCCAGCAGCGCCGGGGTGGGAGACACTGAAGCTTTCTTT.

CDR3 nucleotide sequence: TGTGCCAGCAGCCGCGGAGGTATGAACACTGAAGCTTTCTTT. It encodes CASSRGGMNTEAFF. The V call is TRBV5-4, the J call TRBJ1-1; D is undetermined. Trimming removed 4 bases from V and 0 bases from J, with 10 bases in between. The CDR3 has 14 amino acids. The V gene's germline CDR1 is SGHNT and CDR2 YYREEE (reference sequence).

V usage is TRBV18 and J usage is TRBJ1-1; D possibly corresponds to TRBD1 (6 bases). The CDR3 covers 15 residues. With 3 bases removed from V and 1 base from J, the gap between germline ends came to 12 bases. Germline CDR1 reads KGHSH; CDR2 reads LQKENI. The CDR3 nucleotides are TGTGCCAGCTCACCCTCGACAGGAACGAACACTGAAGCTTTCTTT. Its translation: CASSPSTGTNTEAFF.

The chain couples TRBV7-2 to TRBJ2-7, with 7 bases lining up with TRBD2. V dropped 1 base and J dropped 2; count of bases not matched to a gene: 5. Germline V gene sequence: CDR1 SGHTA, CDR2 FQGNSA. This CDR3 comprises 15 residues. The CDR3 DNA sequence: TGTGCCAGCAGCTTAGATGGCGGGAGCGCCTACGAGCAGTACTTC. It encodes CASSLDGGSAYEQYF.

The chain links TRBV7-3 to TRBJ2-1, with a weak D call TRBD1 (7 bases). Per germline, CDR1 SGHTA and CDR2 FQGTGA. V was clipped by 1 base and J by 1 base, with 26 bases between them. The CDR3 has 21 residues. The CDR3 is CASSLKGAGKRANRSYNEQFF. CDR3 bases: TGTGCCAGCAGCTTAAAGGGGGCGGGAAAAAGGGCCAACCGGTCCTACAATGAGCAGTTCTTC. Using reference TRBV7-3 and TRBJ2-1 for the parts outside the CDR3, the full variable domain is GAGVSQTPSNKVTEKGKYVELRCDPISGHTALYWYRQSLGQGPEFLIYFQGTGAADDSGLPNDRFFAVRPEGSVSTLKIQRTERGDSAVYLCASSLKGAGKRANRSYNEQFFGPGTRLTVL.

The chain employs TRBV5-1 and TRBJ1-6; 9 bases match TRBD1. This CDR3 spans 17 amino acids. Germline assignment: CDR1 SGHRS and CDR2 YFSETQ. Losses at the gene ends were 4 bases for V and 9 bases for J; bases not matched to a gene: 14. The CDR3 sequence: CASSVRPRDRVASPLHF. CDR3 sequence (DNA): TGCGCCAGCAGCGTCCGACCCCGGGACAGGGTTGCTTCACCCCTCCACTTT.

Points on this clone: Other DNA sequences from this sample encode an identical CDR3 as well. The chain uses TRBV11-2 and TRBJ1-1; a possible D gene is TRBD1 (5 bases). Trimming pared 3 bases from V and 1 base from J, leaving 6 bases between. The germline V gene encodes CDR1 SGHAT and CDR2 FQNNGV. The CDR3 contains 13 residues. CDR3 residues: CASSFTGNTEAFF. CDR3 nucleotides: TGTGCCAGCAGCTTTACAGGGAACACTGAAGCTTTCTTT.

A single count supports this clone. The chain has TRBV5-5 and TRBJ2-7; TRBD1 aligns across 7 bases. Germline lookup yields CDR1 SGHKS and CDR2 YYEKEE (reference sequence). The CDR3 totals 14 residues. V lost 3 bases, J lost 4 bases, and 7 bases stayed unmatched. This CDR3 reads CASSYDRVDYEQYF. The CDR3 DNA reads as TGTGCCAGCAGCTATGACAGGGTAGATTACGAGCAGTACTTC.

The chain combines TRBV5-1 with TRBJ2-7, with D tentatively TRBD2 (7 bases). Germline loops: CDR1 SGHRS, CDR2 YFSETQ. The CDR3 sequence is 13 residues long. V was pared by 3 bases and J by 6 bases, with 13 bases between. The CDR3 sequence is CASSWGGASEQYF. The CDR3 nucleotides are TGCGCCAGCAGCTGGGGGGGGGCTAGCGAGCAGTACTTC.

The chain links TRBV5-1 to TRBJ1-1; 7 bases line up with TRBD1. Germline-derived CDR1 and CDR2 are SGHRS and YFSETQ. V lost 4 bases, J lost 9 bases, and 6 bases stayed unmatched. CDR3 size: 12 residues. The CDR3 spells CASSPQGLQAFF. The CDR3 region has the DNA TGCGCCAGCAGCCCACAGGGGTTACAAGCTTTCTTT.

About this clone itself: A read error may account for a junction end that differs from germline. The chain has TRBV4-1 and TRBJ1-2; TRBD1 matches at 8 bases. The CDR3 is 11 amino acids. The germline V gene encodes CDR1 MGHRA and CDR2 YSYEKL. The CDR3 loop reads CASSRDRGFCF. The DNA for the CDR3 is TGCGCCAGCAGCCGTGACAGGGGCTTCTGTTTC.

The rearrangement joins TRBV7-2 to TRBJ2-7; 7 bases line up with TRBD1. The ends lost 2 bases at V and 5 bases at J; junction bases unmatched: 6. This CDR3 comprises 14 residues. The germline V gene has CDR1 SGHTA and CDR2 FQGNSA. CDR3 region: CASSLRQGQNEQYF. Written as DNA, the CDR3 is TGTGCCAGCAGCTTAAGACAGGGCCAGAACGAGCAGTACTTC.

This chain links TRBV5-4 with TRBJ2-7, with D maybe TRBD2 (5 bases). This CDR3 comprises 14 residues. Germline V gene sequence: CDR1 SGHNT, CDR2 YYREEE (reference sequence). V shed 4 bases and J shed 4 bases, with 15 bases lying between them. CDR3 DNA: TGTGCCAGCAGCCCCTCGGGGTGGGCTTACGAGCAGTACTTC. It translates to CASSPSGWAYEQYF. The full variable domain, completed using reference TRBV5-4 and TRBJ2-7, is ETGVTQSPTHLIKTRGQQVTLRCSSQSGHNTVSWYQQALGQGPQFIFQYYREEENGRGNFPPRFSGLQFPNYSSELNVNALELDDSALYLCASSPSGWAYEQYFGPGTRLTVT.